The clone carrying this T cell receptor beta chain was counted a few times. This sample was included in a study of blood T cells in healthy people across ages. The germline V and J ends were trimmed by 6 bases and 5 bases, with 16 bases remaining between them. The germline CDR1 and CDR2 sequences are SQVTM and ANQGSEA. This CDR3 contains 14 residues. Using a J-beta primer mix together with a sample-barcoded 5' primer, a second PCR was run for about 6 to 12 cycles. In TCRdb, the 5' RACE reads were re-called with MiXCR into one record per CDR3 protein. The table shows approximately 810,000 distinct CDR3 sequences, with about 37% occurring only once.

The sample was blood. The chain uses TRBV29-1 and TRBJ1-4, with D possibly TRBD1 on 5 matching bases. The clonotype originates from a man aged 18 to 30 in good health. The CDR3 region is CSVKSTRDNEKLFF. CDR3 sequence (DNA): TGCAGCGTGAAGTCAACCCGGGACAATGAAAAACTGTTTTTT. Full variable domain (missing parts from reference TRBV29-1 and TRBJ1-4): SAVISQKPSRDICQRGTSLTIQCQVDSQVTMMFWYRQQPGQSLTLIATANQGSEATYESGFVIDKFPISRPNLTFSTLTVSNMSPEDSSIYLCSVKSTRDNEKLFFGSGTQLSVL.